This T cell receptor (beta chain) was sequenced during a study of CD8+ T cells in alopecia areata. Whole-study findings and limits: In blood and scalp, many expanded lesional clones persisted during tofacitinib.

J gave up 4 bases and V 3 bases, and 7 bases lay outside the gene matches. The CDR3 runs 16 residues. Germline V gene data show CDR1 as SGDLS and CDR2 as YYNGEE. Described treatment: oral pan-JAK inhibitor, 5-10 mg twice daily. RNA was isolated and reverse transcribed to cDNA, the sequencing template. The table came from immunoSEQ multiplex PCR; TCRdb's copy has only in-frame clones and leaves some out. This sample yields around 100,000 clones, of which roughly three fifths are seen a single time; approximately 12% belongs to the top ten. Turning to this clone: Its antigen is unknown.

V gene TRBV9 combines with J gene TRBJ2-1, with 10 positions matching TRBD1. This TCR was recovered from a human donor with alopecia areata. Sequences were derived from CD8+ T cells sorted from blood, sampled at week 24, from a patient treated with tofacitinib. The CDR3: CASSAGQGTNYNEQFF. The CDR3 bases are TGTGCCAGCAGCGCGGGACAGGGGACGAATTACAATGAGCAGTTCTTC.